The table lists the clone carrying this T cell receptor (beta chain) with many counts. Its antigen is still unknown. These data belong to a study of T-cell reconstitution after alpha-beta-depleted transplantation in children. Unique molecular identifiers tagged the TCRbeta library. TCRdb independently ran MiXCR on the PCR reads; one entry per CDR3 protein. The sample lists about 58,000 distinct CDR3 sequences, 44% occurring once. Study results and limitations: At around two months after transplant, the alpha-beta T cells were reportedly derived from several hundred expanded clones that came from non-depleted graft cells.

This receptor was identified in a male patient younger than 18 who had a stem cell transplant for acute lymphoblastic leukemia, so the T cells may come from the graft donor. The sequencing here drew on PBMCs, mostly from graft donor cells, taken 360 days after TCRalphabeta/CD19-depleted stem cell transplant.

As DNA, the CDR3 is TGTGCCAGCAGTGATGGGGTTGACGGATCGTACGAGCAGTACTTC. Its protein is CASSDGVDGSYEQYF. The rearrangement links TRBV25-1 to TRBJ2-7; D is unresolved. The V end was cut by 3 bases, the J end by 4 bases, with 16 bases between. CDR1 is MGHDK and CDR2 is SYGVNS in the germline V gene. The CDR3 runs 15 residues.